One sample yielded the 31 T cell receptor beta chains listed below, sequenced in a study of blood T cell repertoires in COVID-19. The protocol was immunoSEQ multiplex PCR, while the TCRdb copy is restricted to in-frame clones and leaves out a portion. The data contain 140,000 to 150,000 clones, more than 65% of them singletons. Sequencing was performed on peripheral blood. The source is a man in his sixties with active or convalescent COVID-19.

The chain joins TRBV5-1 to TRBJ2-3; the match to TRBD2 covers 7 bases. Germline V gene data show CDR1 as SGHRS and CDR2 as YFSETQ. Trimming took 4 bases from V and 4 from J; bases not matched to a gene: 15. The CDR3 has 17 residues. The CDR3 is CASSPLGPNSGSDTQYF. The CDR3, as DNA: TGCGCCAGCAGCCCCCTAGGTCCGAATAGCGGGTCAGATACGCAGTATTTT.

The gene calls are TRBV4-3 and TRBJ1-2, with 8 bases aligning to TRBD1. Germline V gives CDR1 LGHNA, CDR2 YSLEER. V dropped 0 bases and J dropped 6; count of bases not matched to a gene: 6. The CDR3 is made up of 15 amino acids. CDR3 bases: TGCGCCAGCAGCCAAGAGGGCAGGGGGCTGGATGGCTACACCTTC. It translates to CASSQEGRGLDGYTF.

This chain uses TRBV15 with TRBJ2-7; no firm D call. Germline V gives CDR1 LNHNV, CDR2 YYDKDF (reference sequence). The CDR3 is 17 amino acids. Trimming removed 1 base from V and 6 bases from J, with 22 bases in between. CDR3 residues: CATSRGHPSTSLGEQYF. The CDR3 coding sequence is TGTGCCACCAGCAGAGGACATCCCTCCACAAGCCTGGGCGAGCAGTACTTC.

The chain recombines TRBV9 with TRBJ2-1; 12 nucleotides align to TRBD2. V gave up 4 bases and J gave up 5 bases; unmatched junction bases: 4. This CDR3 has 15 residues. Germline V CDR1 and CDR2: SGDLS, YYNGEE. CDR3 protein: CASSLTSGSHNEQFF. CDR3 coding DNA: TGTGCCAGCAGCTTGACTAGCGGGAGTCACAATGAGCAGTTCTTC.

This clone has more than one count but fewer than ten. As DNA, the CDR3 is TGTGCCAGCAGCTCGTGGCAAATGAACACTGAAGCTTTCTTT. Its translation: CASSSWQMNTEAFF. The rearrangement joins TRBV7-9 to TRBJ1-1; D is undetermined. V was cut by 4 bases and J by 0 bases, with 9 bases left in between. Germline V CDR1 and CDR2: SEHNR, FQNEAQ (reference sequence). This CDR3 region has 14 residues.

The chain uses TRBV30 and TRBJ2-5; 7 nucleotides line up with TRBD2. With 2 bases clipped from V and 5 bases from J, the junction kept 11 bases outside the gene matches. This CDR3 has 15 residues. Germline V gene data show CDR1 as GTSNPN and CDR2 as SVGIG (reference sequence). DNA of the CDR3: TGTGCCTGGAGTACGTGGGGGGGAGGTCGCGAGACCCAGTACTTC. Protein sequence: CAWSTWGGGRETQYF.

V usage is TRBV27 and J usage is TRBJ2-1; 9 bases agree with TRBD1. CDR1 is MNHEY and CDR2 is SMNVEV in the germline V gene (reference sequence). V was pared by 6 bases and J by 7 bases, with 10 bases of the junction left unmatched. CDR3 length equals 15 residues. Here the CDR3 DNA reads TGTGCCAGCAGCCTTGGACAGGGGATTGCGAATGAGCAGTTCTTC. Protein: CASSLGQGIANEQFF.

A single count supports this clone. The rearrangement uses TRBV6-4 and TRBJ1-2, with TRBD1 as a possible D gene (5 bases). Trimming took off 0 bases at V and 0 bases at J, with 14 bases between the two ends. Germline CDR1 and CDR2: MRHNA and SNTAGT. The CDR3 is 17 residues long. The CDR3 coding sequence is TGTGCCAGCAGTGACTCGAGTCGGGGGGAGGCTAACTATGGCTACACCTTC. It is translated as CASSDSSRGEANYGYTF.

The DNA for the CDR3 is TGTGCCAGCAGTTTACAGGGGCATCAGCCCCAGCATTTT. Residues: CASSLQGHQPQHF. J is TRBJ1-5 and V is TRBV6-5; 7 bases are a match to TRBD1. V dropped 4 bases and J dropped 5; count of bases not matched to a gene: 2. The germline V gene has CDR1 MNHEY and CDR2 SVGAGI. The CDR3 contains 13 residues.

This chain joins TRBV6-5 and TRBJ1-2; D uncertain. Germline CDR1 reads MNHEY; CDR2 reads SVGAGI. V was shortened by 0 bases and J by 4 bases, with 12 bases between the two germline ends. CDR3 length equals 15 residues. The CDR3 sequence is CASSYSPWSSYGYTF. DNA of the CDR3: TGTGCCAGCAGTTACTCTCCCTGGTCGAGCTATGGCTACACCTTC.

The V and J genes are TRBV7-8 and TRBJ2-1, with D possibly TRBD1 on 6 matching bases. Trimming shortened V by 2 bases and J by 2 bases, and 10 bases separated the two germline ends. The CDR3 consists of 15 residues. Germline loops: CDR1 SGHVS, CDR2 FQNEAQ. The CDR3 region has the DNA TGTGCCAGCAGCTTAATGGGGGCGGCCTACAATGAGCAGTTCTTC. Amino acid sequence: CASSLMGAAYNEQFF.

The rearrangement links TRBV11-3 to TRBJ1-2, with 7 bases that match TRBD1. The CDR3 contains 13 residues. Trimming cost V 1 base and J 10 bases; bases outside gene matches: 6. Germline loops: CDR1 SGHNT, CDR2 YENEEA. CDR3 in amino acids: CASSLGGQGDYTF. The CDR3 DNA sequence: TGTGCCAGCAGCTTAGGAGGGCAGGGGGACTACACCTTC. Complete variable domain (other parts from reference TRBV11-3 and TRBJ1-2): EAGVVQSPRYKIIEKKQPVAFWCNPISGHNTLYWYLQNLGQGPELLIRYENEEAVDDSQLPKDRFSAERLKGVDSTLKIQPAELGDSAVYLCASSLGGQGDYTFGSGTRLTVV.

V gene TRBV6-2 or TRBV6-3 combines with J gene TRBJ2-3; possible D gene TRBD2, 6 bases. Germline V gives CDR1 MNHEY, CDR2 SVGEGT. The V end lost 2 bases, the J end lost 4 bases, and 22 bases lay between the germline ends. This CDR3 region has 18 residues. CDR3 region: CASSYGRPGRLRADTQYF. The CDR3 DNA sequence: TGTGCCAGCAGTTACGGGAGGCCGGGACGCCTTCGGGCAGATACGCAGTATTTT.

This clone showed up just once. The chain couples TRBV15 to TRBJ1-1; a possible D gene is TRBD1 (5 bases). CDR3 size: 14 residues. V lost 2 bases and J lost 3, with 10 bases in between. Germline V gene sequence: CDR1 LNHNV, CDR2 YYDKDF (reference sequence). This CDR3 is CATSRNRGYTEAFF. CDR3 nucleotide sequence: TGTGCCACCAGCAGAAATCGGGGGTACACTGAAGCTTTCTTT.

This rearrangement joins TRBV18 to TRBJ2-3, with TRBD1 matching over 8 bases. Germline loops: CDR1 KGHSH, CDR2 LQKENI. Trimming at V came to 1 base and at J to 6 bases, leaving 6 bases not matched to a gene. The CDR3 is 15 residues long. The CDR3: CASSPRGQVADTQYF. CDR3 in DNA: TGTGCCAGCTCACCACGGGGACAGGTGGCGGATACGCAGTATTTT.

The rearrangement uses TRBV6-6 and TRBJ2-2; tentative D call: TRBD1 (8 bases). Germline values: CDR1 MNHNY, CDR2 SVGAGI (reference sequence). Trimming took off 6 bases at V and 5 bases at J, with 13 bases between the two ends. CDR3 length equals 14 residues. The CDR3 DNA reads TGTGCCAGCAGCTACAGGGGGGGGACCGGGGAGCTGTTTTTT. Protein sequence: CASSYRGGTGELFF.

V usage is TRBV11-2 and J usage is TRBJ2-3; possible D gene TRBD2, 5 bases. The CDR3 is made up of 14 amino acids. Germline V gene data show CDR1 as SGHAT and CDR2 as FQNNGV. Trimming took 1 base from V and 10 from J, leaving 15 bases between them. CDR3 sequence (DNA): TGTGCCAGCAGCTTAGTCTCCCTGCCTAGCTCGCAGTATTTT. Residues: CASSLVSLPSSQYF.

This chain uses TRBV9 with TRBJ1-3, with a weak D call TRBD1 (6 bases). Germline V gene sequence: CDR1 SGDLS, CDR2 YYNGEE. The CDR3 extends over 16 amino acids. V was pared by 4 bases and J by 6 bases, with 20 bases between. In DNA, the CDR3 is TGTGCCAGCAGCTCCAGAGCCGGGACACAGGAAAACACCATATATTTT. Translating it yields CASSSRAGTQENTIYF.

V is TRBV11-3 and J is TRBJ2-2; 7 nucleotides match TRBD2. Germline V gene sequence: CDR1 SGHNT, CDR2 YENEEA. The CDR3 is 16 amino acids. The junction had 7 bases not matched to a gene; V was cut back by 1 base and J by 5 bases. The DNA for the CDR3 is TGTGCCAGCAGCTTAGGGGAGGGGTTTGAAACCGGGGAGCTGTTTTTT. It encodes CASSLGEGFETGELFF.

This chain connects TRBV27 to TRBJ2-5; D is perhaps TRBD2 (5 bases). The CDR3 has 13 residues. V lost 3 bases to trimming and J lost 5 bases, with 10 bases between them. Germline V gene data show CDR1 as MNHEY and CDR2 as SMNVEV (reference sequence). The chain's CDR3 is CASSFRERETQYF. As DNA, the CDR3 is TGTGCCAGCAGTTTTAGGGAGCGGGAGACCCAGTACTTC.

Turning to this clone: The sample has other DNA sequences that encode this CDR3 too. V gene TRBV9 combines with J gene TRBJ1-1; D is ambiguous. The length of the CDR3 is 13 residues. V lost 0 bases and J 2 bases, leaving 5 bases between the germline ends. Germline lookup yields CDR1 SGDLS and CDR2 YYNGEE. CDR3 sequence: CASSVAVNTEAFF. CDR3 coding DNA: TGTGCCAGCAGCGTAGCGGTCAACACTGAAGCTTTCTTT. The variable domain in full, completed from reference TRBV9 and TRBJ1-1, reads DSGVTQTPKHLITATGQRVTLRCSPRSGDLSVYWYQQSLDQGLQFLIQYYNGEERAKGNILERFSAQQFPDLHSELNLSSLELGDSALYFCASSVAVNTEAFFGQGTRLTVV.

This rearrangement joins TRBV6-5 to TRBJ2-2, with 7 positions matching TRBD2. V lost 2 bases, J lost 7 bases, and 10 bases stayed unmatched. Germline CDR1 is MNHEY and CDR2 is SVGAGI. CDR3 length: 16 residues. CDR3 nucleotides: TGTGCCAGCAGTTACCGTGGGAGGGCCGTAGGCGGGGAGCTGTTTTTT. Its translation: CASSYRGRAVGGELFF.

As concerns this clone: Compared with germline, one end of the junction differs, possibly owing to a read error. The chain is built from TRBV6-4 and TRBJ1-1; possible D gene TRBD1, 5 bases. The CDR3 has 15 amino acids. Germline assignment: CDR1 MRHNA and CDR2 SNTAGT. The chain's CDR3 is CASSASTGLKTEAFF. CDR3 nucleotide sequence: TGTGCCAGCAGTGCCTCAACGGGACTGAAGACTGAAGCTTTCTTT.

In this sample, this clone turned up a few times. The gene calls are TRBV10-3 and TRBJ2-7, with 9 positions matching TRBD1. The CDR3 is 14 amino acids. The ends lost 3 bases at V and 4 bases at J; junction bases unmatched: 4. Germline V lookup: CDR1 ENHRY, CDR2 SYGVKD. The CDR3 bases are TGTGCCATCAGTGACCAGGACAGGGGATACGAGCAGTACTTC. As protein: CAISDQDRGYEQYF.

V gene TRBV6-5 combines with J gene TRBJ1-2, with TRBD1 identical over 7 bases. The CDR3 length is 15 residues. The trim removed 2 bases at V and 4 bases at J, leaving 7 bases unmatched. Germline lookup yields CDR1 MNHEY and CDR2 SVGAGI. As DNA, the CDR3 is TGTGCCAGCAGTTACACCGAGGGACAGTTCTATGGCTACACCTTC. This sequence encodes CASSYTEGQFYGYTF.

V and J are TRBV11-3 and TRBJ1-3; 8 positions agree with TRBD1. Germline CDR1 SGHNT, CDR2 YENEEA. J gave up 9 bases and V 0 bases, and 7 bases lay outside the gene matches. This CDR3 spans 15 amino acids. CDR3 DNA: TGTGCCAGCAGCTTAGAGGGGACAGGCTTCGCCACCATATATTTT. Its translation is CASSLEGTGFATIYF.

The V and J genes are TRBV14 and TRBJ1-1; TRBD1 matches at 8 bases. This CDR3 spans 15 amino acids. Germline V gives CDR1 SGHDN, CDR2 FVKESK. The ends lost 4 bases at V and 0 bases at J; junction bases unmatched: 4. This CDR3 reads CASSLRTGLNTEAFF. CDR3 nucleotides: TGTGCCAGCAGCCTTCGGACAGGGTTGAACACTGAAGCTTTCTTT.

The count of this clone is one. The chain carries TRBV4-1 and TRBJ2-7; the D gene is possibly TRBD1 (6 bases). Between the trimmed V and J ends, which lost 0 bases and 0 bases, there was a span of 12 bases. Germline V gives CDR1 MGHRA, CDR2 YSYEKL. CDR3 size: 16 residues. The CDR3 spells CASSQEGQGSSYEQYF. The CDR3 nucleotides read TGCGCCAGCAGCCAAGAAGGGCAGGGGAGCTCCTACGAGCAGTACTTC.

The genes are TRBV6-5 and TRBJ2-5; D might be TRBD2 (6 bases). Germline V gene sequence: CDR1 MNHEY, CDR2 SVGAGI. V was shortened by 5 bases and J by 5 bases, with 18 bases between the two germline ends. The CDR3 consists of 15 residues. The CDR3 loop is CASSRHGGIGETQYF. The DNA for the CDR3 is TGTGCCAGCAGTCGTCACGGGGGAATTGGGGAGACCCAGTACTTC.

This clone was picked up a small number of times. The chain recombines TRBV7-8 with TRBJ1-5, with 7 bases that match TRBD1. J was trimmed by 3 bases and V by 2 bases; bases with no gene match: 1. This CDR3 has 14 residues. CDR1 is SGHVS and CDR2 is FQNEAQ in the germline V gene. The CDR3 nucleotides are TGTGCCAGCAGCTTACAGGGGGTCAATCAGCCCCAGCATTTT. It translates to CASSLQGVNQPQHF.

The CDR3 loop is CASSLVGDWESLYEQYF. CDR3 in DNA: TGTGCCAGCAGCTTGGTGGGGGACTGGGAGAGCCTATACGAGCAGTACTTC. The chain couples TRBV11-2 to TRBJ2-7; tentatively, D is TRBD2 (6 bases). The CDR3 runs 17 residues. V lost 3 bases, J lost 4 bases, and 22 bases lay in between. Germline lookup yields CDR1 SGHAT and CDR2 FQNNGV.